The entry that follows covers one T cell receptor beta chain sequence. The germline CDR1 and CDR2 sequences are ENHRY and SYGVKD. V lost 6 bases and J lost 4; bases outside the gene matches: 6. The length of the CDR3 is 14 residues. The source of the sample is a study of technical replicates of blood from several donors. Sequencing was performed with immunoSEQ multiplex PCR; in TCRdb, only in-frame clones are kept and a portion is missing. The table includes approximately 51,000 clones, around 93% detected once. The rearrangement joins TRBV10-3 to TRBJ1-2; 9 bases are a match to TRBD1. The sample taken for sequencing was PBMCs. This sequence was found in a human donor in good health. Some clones in this sample may be carry-over from other donors' samples. The CDR3 nucleotides are TGTGCCATCAGCGCGGGACAGGGCCTCTATGGCTACACCTTC. Residues: CAISAGQGLYGYTF.